The 30 T cell receptor beta chains reported below all come from one sample, sequenced in a study of blood T cell repertoires in COVID-19. Using immunoSEQ multiplex PCR, the repertoire was profiled, and TCRdb retains in-frame clones only, with some absent. The sample has 150,000 to 180,000 clones, roughly 80% seen once; the top ten hold about 1.8%. Material for sequencing was peripheral blood. The receptors shown here come from an older man with acute or convalescent COVID-19.

This clone came up a few times. The chain has TRBV7-3 and TRBJ2-3; the match to TRBD2 covers 7 bases. Per germline, CDR1 SGHTA and CDR2 FQGTGA. The CDR3 totals 14 residues. Trimming removed 5 bases from V and 8 bases from J; junction bases left unmatched: 10. The CDR3 DNA is TGTGCCAGCAGCCAAGGCCCTCCGGGGGGTACGCAGTATTTT. Its translation: CASSQGPPGGTQYF.

The genes are TRBV19 and TRBJ2-7; D is perhaps TRBD1 (7 bases). V lost 3 bases and J 3 bases, leaving 12 bases between the germline ends. Per germline, CDR1 LNHDA and CDR2 SQIVND (reference sequence). The CDR3 consists of 14 residues. CDR3 in DNA: TGTGCCAGTAGTATGGGGGGACAGATCTACGAGCAGTACTTC. Its protein is CASSMGGQIYEQYF.

This clone was counted a few times. Here the CDR3 DNA reads TGTGCCAGCAGCCCCTCGCCCGGGACTAGCGGGGGTGTGTCCTACAATGAGCAGTTCTTC. Translation gives CASSPSPGTSGGVSYNEQFF. The genes are TRBV3-1 (or the pseudogene TRBV3-2) and TRBJ2-1, with 14 bases matching TRBD2. The junction had 12 bases not matched to a gene; V was cut back by 4 bases and J by 1 base. CDR3 length equals 20 residues. The germline gives CDR1 LGHDT, CDR2 YNNKEL (reference sequence).

This clone has only one observation. The sample has other DNA sequences that encode this CDR3 too. The V and J genes are TRBV12-3 or TRBV12-4 and TRBJ2-5; no clear D. V was cut by 0 bases and J by 5 bases, with 7 bases left in between. The CDR3 loop spans 13 amino acids. DNA of the CDR3: TGTGCCAGCAGTTTAGCCGGAGTTGAGACCCAGTACTTC. This codes for CASSLAGVETQYF.

V and J are TRBV6-4 and TRBJ2-1; TRBD2 matches 11 bases. V dropped 6 bases and J dropped 6; count of bases not matched to a gene: 10. CDR1 and CDR2 (germline): MRHNA, SNTAGT. The CDR3 is 16 residues long. CDR3 amino acids: CASSLSLAGGPNEQFF. The CDR3 DNA reads TGTGCCAGCAGCCTGTCCTTAGCGGGGGGGCCCAATGAGCAGTTCTTC.

The chain couples TRBV2 to TRBJ2-3; 12 nucleotides line up with TRBD2. The CDR3 loop spans 17 amino acids. Germline lookup yields CDR1 SNHLY and CDR2 FYNNEI. J was trimmed by 0 bases and V by 6 bases; bases with no gene match: 7. The CDR3 coding sequence is TGTGCCAGCAGCCCGACTAGCGGGGGCTTAAGCACAGATACGCAGTATTTT. It encodes CASSPTSGGLSTDTQYF.

The genes are TRBV5-8 and TRBJ2-2; 7 nucleotides agree with TRBD1. Unmatched junction bases numbered 7, after V lost 5 bases and J lost 0 bases. The CDR3 sequence is 16 residues long. Germline-derived CDR1 and CDR2 are SGHTS and YDEGEE. The CDR3 loop reads CASRTGTATNTGELFF. CDR3 in DNA: TGTGCCAGCAGGACCGGGACAGCCACGAACACCGGGGAGCTGTTTTTT.

The chain carries TRBV11-2 and TRBJ2-7; 9 bases map to TRBD1. V dropped 5 bases and J dropped 4; count of bases not matched to a gene: 3. Germline V gene data show CDR1 as SGHAT and CDR2 as FQNNGV. The CDR3 is made up of 13 amino acids. CDR3 sequence: CASSVGQGYEQYF. The CDR3 DNA reads as TGTGCCAGCAGCGTGGGACAGGGATACGAGCAGTACTTC.

This clone was recorded once. This chain links TRBV28 with TRBJ1-2; possible D gene TRBD1, 6 bases. The CDR3 runs 13 residues. V was cut by 8 bases and J by 4 bases, with 14 bases left in between. Germline lookup yields CDR1 MDHEN and CDR2 SYDVKM. The CDR3 coding sequence is TGTGCCAGCCAGACAGGCCGTTCCTATGGCTACACCTTC. Amino acid sequence: CASQTGRSYGYTF.

The chain uses TRBV7-6 and TRBJ2-3; TRBD2 aligns across 8 bases. The CDR3 consists of 17 residues. J gave up 2 bases and V 4 bases, and 11 bases lay outside the gene matches. Germline values: CDR1 SGHVS, CDR2 FNYEAQ. In DNA, the CDR3 is TGTGCCAGCAGCTCCAGGAGTCGGGGGGGCCTCACAGATACGCAGTATTTT. Its protein is CASSSRSRGGLTDTQYF.

V gene TRBV11-3 combines with J gene TRBJ2-2; TRBD1 agrees at 11 bases. V was pared by 5 bases and J by 6 bases, with 5 bases of the junction left unmatched. The CDR3 is 15 amino acids. Per the germline V gene, CDR1 is SGHNT and CDR2 is YENEEA. Here the CDR3 reads CASSGQGAISGELFF. In DNA, the CDR3 is TGTGCCAGCAGCGGACAGGGGGCAATATCCGGGGAGCTGTTTTTT.

This clone was recorded only once. This rearrangement joins TRBV10-3 to TRBJ2-7; D possibly corresponds to TRBD1 (6 bases). The germline V gene encodes CDR1 ENHRY and CDR2 SYGVKD. The V gene lost 3 bases and the J gene lost 8 bases, with 20 bases spanning the gap. This CDR3 has 15 residues. The CDR3 DNA reads TGTGCCATCAGTGACGATAACAGGGCCGGTAATCAGCAGTACGTC. Its protein product is CAISDDNRAGNQQYV.

This chain links TRBV6-6 with TRBJ1-1; D possibly corresponds to TRBD1 (5 bases). The CDR3 totals 15 residues. V was trimmed by 8 bases and J by 1 base, leaving 17 bases between them. Germline V lookup: CDR1 MNHNY, CDR2 SVGAGI (reference sequence). The CDR3, as DNA: TGTGCCAGCCGAGGCGCCAGGACACGGAACACTGAAGCTTTCTTT. It is translated as CASRGARTRNTEAFF.

This clone occurred many times. The chain links TRBV27 to TRBJ1-3; TRBD1 is a possible D gene (5 bases). The CDR3 length is 13 residues. Germline V gene data show CDR1 as MNHEY and CDR2 as SMNVEV (reference sequence). V lost 6 bases to trimming and J lost 2 bases, with 8 bases between them. CDR3: CASSGHAGNTIYF. DNA for the CDR3: TGTGCCAGCAGCGGACACGCTGGAAACACCATATATTTT.

The gene calls are TRBV6-2 or TRBV6-3 and TRBJ1-1; 9 positions match TRBD1. This CDR3 contains 16 residues. Germline V gene sequence: CDR1 MNHEY, CDR2 SVGEGT. J lost 6 bases, V lost 0 bases, and 8 bases had no gene match. The CDR3 sequence is CASSYSRDRADPEAFF. In DNA form, the CDR3 reads TGTGCCAGCAGTTACTCCCGGGACAGGGCCGACCCTGAAGCTTTCTTT.

The V call is TRBV2, the J call TRBJ2-3; 8 nucleotides match TRBD2. This CDR3 is built from 16 residues. With V trimmed by 6 bases and J by 5 bases, 13 bases remained unmatched. From germline, CDR1 is SNHLY and CDR2 FYNNEI. CDR3 sequence: CASSVAGGGLQDTQYF. For the CDR3, the DNA is TGTGCCAGCAGCGTTGCGGGGGGAGGCTTACAAGATACGCAGTATTTT.

The CDR3: CASIRNTEAFF. The CDR3, as DNA: TGTGCCAGCATTAGGAACACTGAAGCTTTCTTT. The V gene is TRBV25-1, the J gene TRBJ1-1; D is ambiguous. Germline V gene sequence: CDR1 MGHDK, CDR2 SYGVNS. The CDR3 consists of 11 residues. With 7 bases removed from V and 1 base from J, the gap between germline ends came to 4 bases.

The chain uses TRBV4-3 and TRBJ2-2; 7 positions match TRBD1. The CDR3 extends over 15 amino acids. Unmatched junction bases numbered 4, after V lost 0 bases and J lost 6 bases. Germline CDR1 and CDR2: LGHNA and YSLEER. The CDR3 region is CASSQEGRGSGELFF. CDR3 bases: TGCGCCAGCAGCCAAGAGGGCAGGGGGTCCGGGGAGCTGTTTTTT.

The chain links TRBV9 to TRBJ1-4, with a weak D call TRBD1 (5 bases). Trimming took 0 bases from V and 5 from J, leaving 14 bases between them. The length of the CDR3 is 16 residues. Germline CDR1 and CDR2: SGDLS and YYNGEE. CDR3: CASSVAVGTMNEKLFF. The CDR3 DNA reads as TGTGCCAGCAGCGTAGCCGTAGGGACTATGAATGAAAAACTGTTTTTT.

The J gene is TRBJ1-1, the V gene TRBV27; possibly TRBD1 for D (5 bases). The CDR3 is made up of 14 amino acids. The V end was cut by 0 bases, the J end by 5 bases, with 10 bases between. CDR1 and CDR2 from the germline V gene are MNHEY and SMNVEV (reference sequence). The CDR3, as DNA: TGTGCCAGCAGTTTATCGGCGGGGGATACTGAAGCTTTCTTT. This translates into CASSLSAGDTEAFF.

This chain uses TRBV5-1 with TRBJ2-1, with 10 bases lining up with TRBD2. The V gene's germline CDR1 is SGHRS and CDR2 YFSETQ. This CDR3 has 15 residues. The V segment lost 4 bases and the J segment 3 bases; nucleotides outside the gene matches: 4. This CDR3 is CASSGSGGRYNEQFF. In nucleotides, the CDR3 is TGCGCCAGCAGCGGTAGCGGGGGGCGCTACAATGAGCAGTTCTTC.

The chain combines TRBV29-1 with TRBJ2-5, with TRBD2 as a possible D gene (5 bases). V lost 4 bases and J 5 bases, leaving 14 bases between the germline ends. The CDR3 has 13 residues. Germline V lookup: CDR1 SQVTM, CDR2 ANQGSEA. CDR3 sequence: CSVVEGAKETQYF. CDR3 nucleotides: TGCAGCGTTGTCGAGGGAGCGAAGGAGACCCAGTACTTC.

The chain recombines TRBV12-3 or TRBV12-4 with TRBJ1-2; TRBD1 aligns across 9 bases. V gave up 4 bases and J gave up 7 bases; unmatched junction bases: 4. This CDR3 contains 13 residues. The CDR3, as DNA: TGTGCCAGCAGTTACAGGGGGCAGGTTGGCTACACCTTC. It yields the protein CASSYRGQVGYTF.

J is TRBJ2-7 and V is TRBV18, with 7 bases matching TRBD1. V was pared by 3 bases and J by 6 bases, with 11 bases of the junction left unmatched. The germline V gene encodes CDR1 KGHSH and CDR2 LQKENI. The CDR3 has 15 amino acids. DNA of the CDR3: TGTGCCAGCTCACCGGCGGCAGGGGGTTTGGGCGAGCAGTACGTC. Protein sequence: CASSPAAGGLGEQYV.

CDR3 region: CASISSRQYGNSPLHF. In nucleotides, the CDR3 is TGTGCCAGCATCTCGTCTAGGCAGTATGGTAATTCACCCCTCCACTTT. J is TRBJ1-6 and V is TRBV7-8; D not resolved. Trimming shortened V by 7 bases and J by 6 bases, and 19 bases separated the two germline ends. Germline V gives CDR1 SGHVS, CDR2 FQNEAQ. CDR3 size: 16 residues.

The V call is TRBV11-3, the J call TRBJ1-1, with 12 bases aligning to TRBD1. Germline CDR1 SGHNT, CDR2 YENEEA. V was clipped by 5 bases and J by 3 bases; unmatched bases: 4. The CDR3 totals 15 residues. CDR3 region: CASSQGQGADTEAFF. For the CDR3, the DNA is TGTGCCAGCAGCCAGGGACAGGGGGCGGACACTGAAGCTTTCTTT.

The rearrangement uses TRBV19 and TRBJ1-2; the D is unclear. Germline assignment: CDR1 LNHDA and CDR2 SQIVND (reference sequence). Between the trimmed V and J ends, which lost 3 bases and 1 base, there was a span of 12 bases. This CDR3 contains 15 residues. The CDR3 DNA reads as TGTGCCAGTAGTATGGACTCTACCTTTAACTATGGCTACACCTTC. Its protein is CASSMDSTFNYGYTF.

This chain joins TRBV4-1 and TRBJ1-2; D is undetermined. Trimming removed 0 bases from V and 7 bases from J, with 21 bases in between. The CDR3 extends over 17 amino acids. Germline-derived CDR1 and CDR2 are MGHRA and YSYEKL. CDR3 in amino acids: CASSQDLRPSGYGGYTF. The CDR3 bases are TGCGCCAGCAGCCAAGATTTGAGGCCGAGCGGCTATGGTGGCTACACCTTC.

The genes are TRBV19 and TRBJ1-2; tentative D call: TRBD1 (5 bases). V lost 3 bases and J 0 bases, leaving 11 bases between the germline ends. The CDR3 covers 15 residues. Germline CDR1 and CDR2: LNHDA and SQIVND (reference sequence). CDR3 nucleotide sequence: TGTGCCAGTAGTATGGAGGGGCCATCTAACTATGGCTACACCTTC. This translates into CASSMEGPSNYGYTF.

V usage is TRBV6-2 or TRBV6-3 and J usage is TRBJ2-6, with D perhaps TRBD1 (6 bases). Trimming left V 6 bases short and J 0 bases short, with 9 bases between. Germline CDR1 is MNHEY and CDR2 is SVGEGT. This CDR3 comprises 15 residues. The CDR3 sequence is CASSSGVSGANVLTF. The CDR3 DNA reads TGTGCCAGCAGCTCAGGGGTCTCTGGGGCCAACGTCCTGACTTTC.